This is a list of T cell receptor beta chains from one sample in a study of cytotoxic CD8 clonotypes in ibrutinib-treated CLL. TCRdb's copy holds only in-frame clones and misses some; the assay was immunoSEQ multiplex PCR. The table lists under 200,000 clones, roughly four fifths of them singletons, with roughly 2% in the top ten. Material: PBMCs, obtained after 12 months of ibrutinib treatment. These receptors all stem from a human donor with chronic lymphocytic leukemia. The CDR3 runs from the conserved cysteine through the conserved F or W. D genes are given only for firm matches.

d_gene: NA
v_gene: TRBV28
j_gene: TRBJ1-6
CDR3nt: TGTGCCAGCAGTGATCAGAGCTCCTATAATTCACCCCTCCACTTT
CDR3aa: CASSDQSSYNSPLHF

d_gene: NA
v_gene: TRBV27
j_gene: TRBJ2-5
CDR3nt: TGTGCCAGCAGTTTAATTGGACCCCAAGAGACCCAGTACTTC
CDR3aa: CASSLIGPQETQYF

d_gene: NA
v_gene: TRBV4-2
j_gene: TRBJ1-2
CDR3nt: TGTGCCAGCAGCCAAGAAGGGCGGCAGTTGTATGGCTACACCTTC
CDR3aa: CASSQEGRQLYGYTF

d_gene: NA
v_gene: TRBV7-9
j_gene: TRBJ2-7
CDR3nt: TGTGCCAGCAGCCTGATACCAGAAAAGATGAACGAGCAGTACTTC
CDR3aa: CASSLIPEKMNEQYF

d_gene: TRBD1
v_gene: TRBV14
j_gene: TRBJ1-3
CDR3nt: TGTGCCAGCAGCCAAGATCGGGACAGATATATACCTGGAAACACCATATATTTT
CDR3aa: CASSQDRDRYIPGNTIYF

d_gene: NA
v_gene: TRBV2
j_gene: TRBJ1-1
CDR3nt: TGTGCCAGCAGTGGTCCGGGGGCGACTGAAGCTTTCTTT
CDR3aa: CASSGPGATEAFF

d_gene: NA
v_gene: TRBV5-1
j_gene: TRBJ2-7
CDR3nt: TGCGCCAGCAGGGATGGGAGGCAGCGGGCCTCCGAGCAGTACTTC
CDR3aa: CASRDGRQRASEQYF

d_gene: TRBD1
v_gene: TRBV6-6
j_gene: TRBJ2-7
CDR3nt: TGTGCCAGCAGTCACCCTCTAGACAGGGCCCCTGCCGAGCAGTACTTC
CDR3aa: CASSHPLDRAPAEQYF

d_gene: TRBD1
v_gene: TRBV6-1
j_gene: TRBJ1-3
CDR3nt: TGTGCCAGCAGTGAGCAGGGGGCGCTAGGAAACACCATATATTTT
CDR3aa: CASSEQGALGNTIYF

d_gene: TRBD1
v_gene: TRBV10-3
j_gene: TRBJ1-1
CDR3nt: TGTGCCATCAGTTCGGACAGGGACACTGAAGCTTTCTTT
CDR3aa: CAISSDRDTEAFF

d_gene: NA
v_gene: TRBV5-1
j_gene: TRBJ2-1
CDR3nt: TGCGCCAGCAGCTTGAACAGGGACTATGAGCAGTTCTTC
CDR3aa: CASSLNRDYEQFF

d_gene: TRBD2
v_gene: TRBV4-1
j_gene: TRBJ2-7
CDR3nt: TGCGCCAGCAGCCAAAATTTTCTAGCGGGAGGTAGTCCCCCCCGCGAGCAGTACTTC
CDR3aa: CASSQNFLAGGSPPREQYF

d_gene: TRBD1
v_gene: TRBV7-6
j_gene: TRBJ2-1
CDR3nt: TGTGCCAGCAGCTTGGGCCCGGGACAGACCTACAATGAGCAGTTCTTC
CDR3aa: CASSLGPGQTYNEQFF

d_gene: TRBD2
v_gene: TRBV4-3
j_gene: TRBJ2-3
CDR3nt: TGCGCCAGCAGCCAAGTCACTAGCGGGGGGGGAACAGATACGCAGTATTTT
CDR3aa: CASSQVTSGGGTDTQYF

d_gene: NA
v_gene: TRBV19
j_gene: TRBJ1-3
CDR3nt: TGTGCCAGTAATGGGAGAGGCTCTGGAAACACCATATATTTT
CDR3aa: CASNGRGSGNTIYF

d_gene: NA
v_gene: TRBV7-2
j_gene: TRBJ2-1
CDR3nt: TGTGCCAGCAGCCAAGGGCAGGGGCGGGTGCAGTTCTTC
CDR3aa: CASSQGQGRVQFF

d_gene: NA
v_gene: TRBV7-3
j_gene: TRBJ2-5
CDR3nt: TGTGCCAGCAGCTTAACGTGGGGAGAGACCCAGTACTTC
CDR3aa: CASSLTWGETQYF

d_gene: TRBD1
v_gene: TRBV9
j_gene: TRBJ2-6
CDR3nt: TGTGCCAGCAGCGTCGGACAGGGGGCCGGGGCCAACGTCCTGACTTTC
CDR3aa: CASSVGQGAGANVLTF

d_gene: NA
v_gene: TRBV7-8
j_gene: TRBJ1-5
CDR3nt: TGTGCCAGCAGTGTCCAGTGGGGGGCTGGGCAGCCCCAGCATTTT
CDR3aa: CASSVQWGAGQPQHF

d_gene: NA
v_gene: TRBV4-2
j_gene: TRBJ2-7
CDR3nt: TGTGCCAGCAGCCAAGAAGGAAGGGGACACGAGCAGTACTTC
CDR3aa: CASSQEGRGHEQYF

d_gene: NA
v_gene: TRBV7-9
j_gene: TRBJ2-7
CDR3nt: TGTGCCAGCAGCAAACCGACCTACGAGCAGTACTTC
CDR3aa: CASSKPTYEQYF

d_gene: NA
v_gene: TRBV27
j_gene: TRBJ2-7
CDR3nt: TGTGCCAGCAGTTTTCGGCGGGGATCCTACGAGCAGTACTTC
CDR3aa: CASSFRRGSYEQYF

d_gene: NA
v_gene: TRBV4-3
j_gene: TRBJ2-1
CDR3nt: TGCGCCAGCAGGCCAGGTCGCGACCAATGGAATGAGCAGTTCTTC
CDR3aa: CASRPGRDQWNEQFF